This T cell receptor beta chain is drawn from a study of blood T cell repertoires in COVID-19. CDR1 SGHTA and CDR2 FQGNSA come from the germline V gene. V shed 4 bases, J shed 5 bases, and the junction held 13 bases outside the gene matches. The CDR3 runs to 16 residues. Using immunoSEQ multiplex PCR, the repertoire was profiled, and TCRdb retains in-frame clones only, with some absent. The sample has approximately 250,000 clones; 84% are singletons. The TCR sequence derives from a human donor in a cohort sampled during active COVID-19. The chain uses TRBV7-2 and TRBJ2-7; 8 bases line up with TRBD2. The sequencing sample was made of peripheral blood. This CDR3 is CASSSYSGNNQHEQYF. In DNA, the CDR3 is TGTGCCAGCAGCTCGTATAGCGGGAACAACCAACACGAGCAGTACTTC.